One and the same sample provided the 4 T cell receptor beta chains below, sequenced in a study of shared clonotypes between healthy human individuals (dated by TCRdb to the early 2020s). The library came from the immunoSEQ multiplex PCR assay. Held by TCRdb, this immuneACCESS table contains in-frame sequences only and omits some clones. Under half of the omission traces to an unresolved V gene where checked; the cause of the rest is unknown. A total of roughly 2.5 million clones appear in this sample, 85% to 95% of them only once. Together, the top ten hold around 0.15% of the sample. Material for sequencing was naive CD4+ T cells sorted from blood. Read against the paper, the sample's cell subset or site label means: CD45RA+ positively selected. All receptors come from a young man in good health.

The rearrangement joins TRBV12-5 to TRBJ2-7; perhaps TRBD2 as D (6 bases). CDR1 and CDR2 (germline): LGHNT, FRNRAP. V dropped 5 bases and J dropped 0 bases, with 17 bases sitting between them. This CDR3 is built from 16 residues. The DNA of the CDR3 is TGTGCTAGTGGTCCCACGATGGGGACTGACTCCTACGAGCAGTACTTC. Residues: CASGPTMGTDSYEQYF.

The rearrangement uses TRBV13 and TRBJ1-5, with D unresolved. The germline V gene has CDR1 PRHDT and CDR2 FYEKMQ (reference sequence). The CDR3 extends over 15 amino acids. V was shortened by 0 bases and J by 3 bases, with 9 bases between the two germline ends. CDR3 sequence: CASSLGGISNQPQHF. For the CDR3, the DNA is TGTGCCAGCAGCTTAGGCGGGATTTCCAATCAGCCCCAGCATTTT.

For the CDR3, the DNA is TGTGCCAGCAGCTTAGATCTGGGGGCAATCACCTTC. Protein: CASSLDLGAITF. The J gene is TRBJ1-2, the V gene TRBV11-2, with TRBD1 as a possible D gene (6 bases). From germline, CDR1 is SGHAT and CDR2 FQNNGV. The ends were cut back, 0 bases at V and 13 bases at J, with 12 bases in the middle. CDR3 length: 12 amino acids.

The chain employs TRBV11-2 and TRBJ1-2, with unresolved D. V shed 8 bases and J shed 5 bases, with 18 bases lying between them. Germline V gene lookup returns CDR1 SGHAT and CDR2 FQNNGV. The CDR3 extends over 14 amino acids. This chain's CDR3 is CASEDRASFYGYTF. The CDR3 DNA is TGTGCCAGCGAAGACCGGGCCTCCTTTTATGGCTACACCTTC.